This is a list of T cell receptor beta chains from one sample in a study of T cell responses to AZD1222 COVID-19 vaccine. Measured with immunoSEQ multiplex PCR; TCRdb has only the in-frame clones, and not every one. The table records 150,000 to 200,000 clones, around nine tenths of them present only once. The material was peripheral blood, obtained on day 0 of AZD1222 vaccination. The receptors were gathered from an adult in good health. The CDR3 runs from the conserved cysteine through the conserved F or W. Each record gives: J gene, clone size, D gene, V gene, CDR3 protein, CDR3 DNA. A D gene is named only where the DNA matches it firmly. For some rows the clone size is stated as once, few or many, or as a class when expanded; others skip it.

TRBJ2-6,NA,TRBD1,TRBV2,CASQGVQLGANVLTF,TGTGCCAGCCAGGGGGTGCAGTTAGGGGCCAACGTCCTGACTTTC
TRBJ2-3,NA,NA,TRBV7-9,CASSPRTNTDTQYF,TGTGCCAGCAGCCCCCGGACAAACACAGATACGCAGTATTTT
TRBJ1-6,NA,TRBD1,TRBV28,CASSFGDRNSPLHF,TGTGCCAGCAGTTTTGGGGACAGAAATTCACCCCTCCACTTT
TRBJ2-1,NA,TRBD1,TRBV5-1,CASSLDARRGLGNEQFF,TGCGCCAGCAGCTTGGATGCGCGCAGGGGGCTAGGCAATGAGCAGTTCTTC
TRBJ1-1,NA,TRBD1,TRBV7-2,CASSLAGAGGYTEAFF,TGTGCCAGCAGCTTAGCGGGGGCAGGGGGATACACTGAAGCTTTCTTT
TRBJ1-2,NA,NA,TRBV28,CASSSSTGFTYGYTF,TGTGCCAGCAGTTCCTCGACGGGTTTTACCTATGGCTACACCTTC
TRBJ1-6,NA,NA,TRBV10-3,CAIRPDRSSYNSPLHF,TGTGCCATCAGGCCGGACAGAAGCTCCTATAATTCACCCCTCCACTTT
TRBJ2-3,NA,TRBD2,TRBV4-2,CASSPQASGYITDTQYF,TGTGCCAGCAGCCCCCAGGCTAGCGGATATATCACAGATACGCAGTATTTT
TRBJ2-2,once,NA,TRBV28,CASSLWGAGELFF,TGTGCCAGCAGTTTATGGGGGGCCGGGGAGCTGTTTTTT
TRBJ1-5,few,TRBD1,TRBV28,CASRQGQGGNQPQHF,TGTGCCAGCAGGCAGGGACAGGGGGGGAATCAGCCCCAGCATTTT
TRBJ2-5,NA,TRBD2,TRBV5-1,CASSLAGNQETQYF,TGCGCCAGCAGCCTAGCGGGAAACCAAGAGACCCAGTACTTC
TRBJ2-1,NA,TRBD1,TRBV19,CASTPWTGDNEQFF,TGTGCCAGTACCCCATGGACAGGAGACAATGAGCAGTTCTTC
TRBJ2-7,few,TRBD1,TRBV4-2,CASSQEGTGTGAYEQYF,TGTGCCAGCAGCCAAGAGGGGACCGGGACAGGGGCCTACGAGCAGTACTTC
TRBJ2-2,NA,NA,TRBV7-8,CASSAEIVLGTGELFF,TGTGCCAGCAGCGCTGAAATAGTTTTGGGTACCGGGGAGCTGTTTTTT
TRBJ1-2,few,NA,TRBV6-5,CASPSGGPDYGYTF,TGTGCCAGCCCTTCGGGGGGTCCGGACTATGGCTACACCTTC
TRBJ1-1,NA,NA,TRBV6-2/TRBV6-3,CASSPLGRERAFF,TGTGCCAGCAGTCCCCTGGGACGGGAAAGAGCTTTCTTT
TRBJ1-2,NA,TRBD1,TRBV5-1,CASSTGTVYGYTF,TGCGCCAGCAGCACCGGGACAGTCTATGGCTACACCTTC
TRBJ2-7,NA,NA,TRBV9,CASSTSRETGEIYEQYF,TGTGCCAGCAGCACCTCTCGGGAGACAGGCGAAATCTACGAGCAGTACTTC
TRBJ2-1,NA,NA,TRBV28,CASSYPGLGRSSYNEQFF,TGTGCCAGCAGTTACCCTGGCCTGGGGCGGTCCTCCTACAATGAGCAGTTCTTC
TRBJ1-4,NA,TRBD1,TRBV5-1,CASSLGDRGWANEKLFF,TGCGCCAGCAGCTTGGGCGACAGGGGATGGGCTAATGAAAAACTGTTTTTT
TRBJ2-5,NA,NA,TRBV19,CASMPRGATETQYF,TGTGCCAGTATGCCGAGGGGTGCCACGGAGACCCAGTACTTC
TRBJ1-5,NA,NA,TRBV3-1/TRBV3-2,CASSQGVGGAALPQHF,TGTGCCAGCAGCCAAGGAGTTGGCGGGGCCGCTTTGCCCCAGCATTTT
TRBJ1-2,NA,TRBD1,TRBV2,CATSGLQGAPGYTF,TGTGCCACCTCCGGCTTACAGGGGGCGCCTGGCTACACCTTC
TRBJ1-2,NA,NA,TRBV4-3,CASSQDAVGGDYGYTF,TGCGCCAGCAGCCAAGATGCGGTAGGGGGTGACTATGGCTACACCTTC
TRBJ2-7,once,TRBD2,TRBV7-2,CASSPLSGGAYEQYF,TGTGCCAGCAGCCCGCTTAGCGGGGGAGCCTACGAGCAGTACTTC
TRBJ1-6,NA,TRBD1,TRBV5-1,CASSSGTGGAESPLHF,TGCGCCAGCAGCTCCGGGACAGGGGGCGCAGAGTCACCCCTCCACTTT
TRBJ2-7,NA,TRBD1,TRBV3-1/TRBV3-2,CASSQSGTVYEQYF,TGTGCCAGCAGCCAATCCGGGACAGTCTACGAGCAGTACTTC
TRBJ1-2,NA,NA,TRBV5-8,CASSLVGANYGYTF,TGTGCCAGCAGCTTGGTAGGGGCCAACTATGGCTACACCTTC
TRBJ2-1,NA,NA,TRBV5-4,CASSLRQGYNEQFF,TGTGCCAGCAGCTTGCGGCAGGGGTACAATGAGCAGTTCTTC
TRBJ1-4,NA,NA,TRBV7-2,CASSLALTTNEKLFF,TGTGCCAGCAGCTTAGCCCTGACAACTAATGAAAAACTGTTTTTT
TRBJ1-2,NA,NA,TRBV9,CASSVGGVGTNYGYTF,TGTGCCAGCAGCGTAGGGGGCGTGGGGACTAACTATGGCTACACCTTC
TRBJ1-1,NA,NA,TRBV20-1,CSAQLGTEAFF,TGCAGTGCCCAACTAGGCACTGAAGCTTTCTTT
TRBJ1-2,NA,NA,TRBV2,CASSEALGAGGGYGYTF,TGTGCCAGCAGTGAAGCGCTTGGGGCGGGGGGAGGCTATGGCTACACCTTC
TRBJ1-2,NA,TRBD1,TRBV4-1,CASSFGQGAINYGYTF,TGCGCCAGCAGCTTCGGACAGGGGGCTATTAACTATGGCTACACCTTC
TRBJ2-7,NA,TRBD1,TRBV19,CASRAPGTGVGEQYF,TGTGCCAGTAGGGCACCCGGGACAGGAGTAGGCGAGCAGTACTTC
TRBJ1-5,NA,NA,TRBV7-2,CASSLGRDQPQHF,TGTGCCAGCAGCTTAGGGAGGGATCAGCCCCAGCATTTT
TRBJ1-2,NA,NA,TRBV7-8,CASSSGGGAPIYGYTF,TGTGCCAGCAGCTCCGGGGGCGGGGCCCCTATTTATGGCTACACCTTC
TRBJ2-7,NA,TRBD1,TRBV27,CASLRDRESYEQYF,TGTGCCAGCTTACGGGACAGGGAATCCTACGAGCAGTACTTC
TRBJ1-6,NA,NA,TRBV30,CAWRGTNNSPLHF,TGTGCCTGGCGTGGCACTAATAATTCACCCCTCCACTTT
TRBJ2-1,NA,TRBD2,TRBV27,CASSLTLPGTSGGDEQFF,TGTGCCAGCAGTTTAACCCTACCTGGTACTAGCGGGGGTGATGAGCAGTTCTTC
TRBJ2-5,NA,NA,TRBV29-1,CSVLYLGTQYF,TGCAGCGTCCTCTACCTTGGGACCCAGTACTTC
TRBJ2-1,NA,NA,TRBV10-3,CAISLGQGPGVNNEQFF,TGTGCCATCAGCTTAGGGCAGGGGCCTGGGGTAAACAATGAGCAGTTCTTC
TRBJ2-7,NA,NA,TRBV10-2,CASRVSYEQYF,TGCGCCAGCAGGGTAAGCTACGAGCAGTACTTC
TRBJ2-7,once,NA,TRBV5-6,CASSLGHQYEQYF,TGTGCCAGCAGCTTGGGACACCAATACGAGCAGTACTTC
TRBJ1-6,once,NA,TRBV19,CASSPRSDASSYNSPLHF,TGTGCCAGTAGTCCACGATCCGACGCGAGCTCCTATAATTCACCCCTCCACTTT
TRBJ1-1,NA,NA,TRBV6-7,CASRTSRVALKAFF,TGTGCCAGCAGGACCTCGCGGGTCGCCTTGAAAGCTTTCTTT
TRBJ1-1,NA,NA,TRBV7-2,CASTETPTRGTEAFF,TGTGCCAGCACCGAAACACCGACCCGGGGCACTGAAGCTTTCTTT
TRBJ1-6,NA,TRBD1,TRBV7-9,CASSDRGGGSPLHF,TGTGCCAGCAGCGACAGGGGTGGCGGTTCACCCCTCCACTTT
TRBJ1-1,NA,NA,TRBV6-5,CASSYAGLGLTEAFF,TGTGCCAGCAGTTACGCAGGATTGGGTCTCACTGAAGCTTTCTTT
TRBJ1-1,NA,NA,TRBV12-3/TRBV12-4,CASTIGGGEAFF,TGTGCCAGCACTATCGGGGGCGGTGAAGCTTTCTTT
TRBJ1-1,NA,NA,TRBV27,CASSFLLNTEAFF,TGTGCCAGCAGTTTTTTGCTGAACACTGAAGCTTTCTTT
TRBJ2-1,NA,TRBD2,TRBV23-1,CASSQSGLAGGLAYFNEQFF,TGCGCCAGCAGTCAATCGGGGCTAGCGGGGGGTCTCGCTTATTTCAATGAGCAGTTCTTC
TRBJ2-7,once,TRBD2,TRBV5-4,CASSLVAGGLPYEQYF,TGTGCCAGCAGCTTAGTAGCGGGAGGCCTGCCCTACGAGCAGTACTTC
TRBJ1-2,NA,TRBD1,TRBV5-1,CASSLEFPGGHGYTF,TGCGCCAGCAGCTTGGAATTCCCAGGGGGCCATGGCTACACCTTC
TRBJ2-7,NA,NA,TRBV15,CATSRQEGSYEQYF,TGTGCCACCAGCCGTCAGGAGGGGTCCTACGAGCAGTACTTC
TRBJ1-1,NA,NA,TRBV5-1,CASTPQGSTSRPTEAFF,TGCGCCAGCACCCCCCAGGGGAGTACATCTCGGCCCACTGAAGCTTTCTTT
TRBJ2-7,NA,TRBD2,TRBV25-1,CASSLAGVYEQYF,TGTGCCAGCAGCCTGGCGGGGGTTTACGAGCAGTACTTC
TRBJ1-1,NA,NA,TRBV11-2,CASSYSTGIVPEAFF,TGTGCCAGCAGTTATTCCACAGGGATCGTTCCTGAAGCTTTCTTT
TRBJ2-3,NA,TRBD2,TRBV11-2,CASTLVAGDTDTQYF,TGTGCCAGCACCCTCGTAGCGGGGGACACAGATACGCAGTATTTT